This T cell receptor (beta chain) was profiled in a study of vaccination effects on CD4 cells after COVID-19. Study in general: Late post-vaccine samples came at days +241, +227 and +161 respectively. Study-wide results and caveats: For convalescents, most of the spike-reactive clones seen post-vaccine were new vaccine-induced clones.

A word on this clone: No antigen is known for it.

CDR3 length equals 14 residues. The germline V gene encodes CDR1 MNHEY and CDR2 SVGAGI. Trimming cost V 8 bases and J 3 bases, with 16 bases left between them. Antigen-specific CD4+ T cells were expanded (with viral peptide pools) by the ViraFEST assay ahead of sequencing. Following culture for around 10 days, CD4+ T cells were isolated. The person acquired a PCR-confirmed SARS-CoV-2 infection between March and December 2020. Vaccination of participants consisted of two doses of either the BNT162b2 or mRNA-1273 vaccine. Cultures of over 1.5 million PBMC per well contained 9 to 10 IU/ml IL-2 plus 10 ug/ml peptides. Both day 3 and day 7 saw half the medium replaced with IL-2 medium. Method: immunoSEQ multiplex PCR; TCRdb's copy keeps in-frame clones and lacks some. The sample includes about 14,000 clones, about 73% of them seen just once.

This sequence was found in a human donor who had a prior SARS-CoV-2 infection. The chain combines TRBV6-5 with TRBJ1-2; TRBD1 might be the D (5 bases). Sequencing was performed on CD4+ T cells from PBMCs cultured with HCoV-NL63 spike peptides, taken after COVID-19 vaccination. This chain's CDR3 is CASAVGGLDYGYTF. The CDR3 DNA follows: TGTGCCAGCGCCGTGGGGGGACTCGACTATGGCTACACCTTC.